Described below is a single T cell receptor beta chain sequence and its context. Antigen specificity is unknown. A single record per CDR3 protein comes from TCRdb applying MiXCR to the 5' RACE reads. This table has about 450,000 distinct CDR3 sequences, under 25% appearing once. The source of the sample is a study of T-cell memory formation after mild COVID-19. Findings and caveats of the study: Second-wave clones that peaked on day 37 lacked confirmed SARS-CoV-2 specificity.

The CDR3 length is 17 residues. With 3 bases clipped from V and 7 bases from J, the junction kept 12 bases outside the gene matches. Germline-derived CDR1 and CDR2 are KGHDR and SFDVKD. The receptor was derived from an adult woman who had mild COVID-19 (a few samples of this study predate the infection). Cell type and time point are not known. The genes are TRBV24-1 and TRBJ1-4, with 8 nucleotides matching TRBD1. Sequencing used PBMCs or a T cell subset sorted from them (not recorded which). The CDR3 nucleotides are TGTGCCACCAGTGATCCAAAGCAGGGGGCCGTCGGTGAAAAACTGTTTTTT. Translating it yields CATSDPKQGAVGEKLFF.